The rows below give T cell receptor beta chains drawn from one sample of a study of monozygotic twins with inflammatory bowel disease. Using the 5' RACE reads, TCRdb records one entry per CDR3 protein without DNA. The table for this sample gives more than 75,000 distinct CDR3 sequences. Material: blood. These receptors originate from a human donor with ulcerative colitis or Crohn's disease, or a healthy co-twin of an affected twin (not recorded which). The CDR3 runs from the conserved cysteine through the conserved F or W.

V gene	J gene	CDR3 protein
TRBV12-3/TRBV12-4	TRBJ2-1	CASSFFGFNEQFF
TRBV7-8	TRBJ2-7	CASRGVGSERDEQYF
TRBV9	TRBJ2-4	CASSIGGAQNIQYF
TRBV7-2	TRBJ2-5	CASSSDRAVTQYF
TRBV5-1	TRBJ2-1	CASSLAGEAYNEQFF
TRBV5-1	TRBJ1-2	CASSPTAGTADGYTF
TRBV20-1	TRBJ2-7	CSAVGTEAYEQYF
TRBV27	TRBJ2-7	CASAPFPGSSSYEQYF
TRBV6-1	TRBJ1-1	CASGGGGFSEAFF
TRBV7-2	TRBJ2-1	CASSLGEGEQFF
TRBV12-3/TRBV12-4	TRBJ2-7	CASRKAGGMYEQYF
TRBV3-1	TRBJ1-6	CASSQGDGSPLHF
TRBV7-2	TRBJ2-1	CASSFRRYNEQFF
TRBV7-9	TRBJ1-3	CASSKSSGNTIYF
TRBV7-9	TRBJ2-1	CASSSQTSSGEQFF
TRBV20-1	TRBJ2-7	CSASPLAGSSYEQYF
TRBV5-1	TRBJ2-7	CASSLSGVGEQYF
TRBV7-9	TRBJ2-5	CASSLMLNPGETQYF
TRBV29-1	TRBJ1-2	CSVDQQGGYTF
TRBV5-1	TRBJ2-2	CASSLDSVTRGELFF
TRBV18	TRBJ2-7	CASSPAITYEQYF
TRBV5-8	TRBJ1-2	CASSRDIAGFYGYTF
TRBV24-1	TRBJ1-2	CATSRTDYGYTF
TRBV20-1	TRBJ1-1	CSAQRPPEAFF
TRBV4-2	TRBJ2-1	CASSPQTSGSYNEQFF
TRBV12-3/TRBV12-4	TRBJ1-1	CASSYLGGNTEAFF
TRBV5-1	TRBJ2-3	CASSLDRADTQYF
TRBV5-1	TRBJ1-1	CASSFGDGYMNTEAFF
TRBV6-2/TRBV6-3	TRBJ2-1	CASSYGSGPFF
TRBV5-1	TRBJ2-3	CASSGQRGIGDTQYF
TRBV12-3/TRBV12-4	TRBJ1-1	CASSNPGGGTNTEAFF
TRBV4-1	TRBJ2-1	CASSLDRGVMGQFF
TRBV12-3/TRBV12-4	TRBJ1-1	CASSLSGLGRTEAFF
TRBV7-8	TRBJ2-5	CASSRFTYETQYF
TRBV12-3/TRBV12-4	TRBJ2-6	CASSTVSSGANVLTF
TRBV20-1	TRBJ1-1	CSAPAWRDTEAFF
TRBV11-2	TRBJ2-3	CASSLRGALLGTQYF
TRBV20-1	TRBJ2-7	CSIRGTPYEQYF
TRBV19	TRBJ2-7	CASSKAGRYEQYF
TRBV12-3/TRBV12-4	TRBJ2-7	CASSQETWTSGPPYEQYF